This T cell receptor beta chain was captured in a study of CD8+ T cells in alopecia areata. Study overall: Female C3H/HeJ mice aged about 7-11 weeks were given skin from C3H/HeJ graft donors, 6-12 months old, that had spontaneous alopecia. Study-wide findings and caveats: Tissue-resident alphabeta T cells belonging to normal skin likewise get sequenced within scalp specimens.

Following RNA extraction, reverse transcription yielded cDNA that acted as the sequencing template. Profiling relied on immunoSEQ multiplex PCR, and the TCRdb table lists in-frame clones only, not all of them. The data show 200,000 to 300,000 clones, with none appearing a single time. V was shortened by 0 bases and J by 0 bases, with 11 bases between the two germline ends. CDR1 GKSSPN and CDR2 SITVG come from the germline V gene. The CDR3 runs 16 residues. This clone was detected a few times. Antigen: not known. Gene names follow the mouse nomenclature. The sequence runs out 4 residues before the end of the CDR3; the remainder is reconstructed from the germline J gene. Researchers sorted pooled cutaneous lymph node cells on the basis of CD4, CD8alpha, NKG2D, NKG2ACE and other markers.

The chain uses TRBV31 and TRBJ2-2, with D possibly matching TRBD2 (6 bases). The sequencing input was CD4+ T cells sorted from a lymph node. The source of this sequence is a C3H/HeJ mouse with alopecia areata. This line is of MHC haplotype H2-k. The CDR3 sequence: CAWSLAGEANTGQLYF. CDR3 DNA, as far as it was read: TGTGCCTGGAGTCTAGCTGGGGAAGCAAACACCGGG.